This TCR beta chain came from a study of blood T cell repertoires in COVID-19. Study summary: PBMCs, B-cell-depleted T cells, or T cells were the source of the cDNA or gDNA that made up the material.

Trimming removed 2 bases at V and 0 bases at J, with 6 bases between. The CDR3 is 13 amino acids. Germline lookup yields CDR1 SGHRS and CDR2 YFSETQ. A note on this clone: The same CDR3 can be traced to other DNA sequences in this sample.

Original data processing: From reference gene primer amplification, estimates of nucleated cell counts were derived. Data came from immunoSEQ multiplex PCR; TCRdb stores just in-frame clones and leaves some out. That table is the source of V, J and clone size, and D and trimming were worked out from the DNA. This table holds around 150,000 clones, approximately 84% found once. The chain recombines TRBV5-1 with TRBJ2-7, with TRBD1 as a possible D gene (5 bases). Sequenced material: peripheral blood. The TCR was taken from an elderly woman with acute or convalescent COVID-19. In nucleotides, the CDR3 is TGCGCCAGCAGCTTTGACAGCTCCTACGAGCAGTACTTC. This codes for CASSFDSSYEQYF.